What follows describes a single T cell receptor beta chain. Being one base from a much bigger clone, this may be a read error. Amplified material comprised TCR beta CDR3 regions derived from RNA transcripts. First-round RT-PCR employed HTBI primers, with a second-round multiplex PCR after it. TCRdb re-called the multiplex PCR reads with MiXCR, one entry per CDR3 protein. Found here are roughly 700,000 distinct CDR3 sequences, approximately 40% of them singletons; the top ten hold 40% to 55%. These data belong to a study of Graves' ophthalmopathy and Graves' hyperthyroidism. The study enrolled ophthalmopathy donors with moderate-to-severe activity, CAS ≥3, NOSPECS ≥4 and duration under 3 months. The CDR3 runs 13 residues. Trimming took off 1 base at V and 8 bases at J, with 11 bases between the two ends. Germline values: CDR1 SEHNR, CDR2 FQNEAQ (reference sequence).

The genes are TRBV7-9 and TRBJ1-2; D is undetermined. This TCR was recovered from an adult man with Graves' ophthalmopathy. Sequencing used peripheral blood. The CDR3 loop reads CASSLVGLRGYTF. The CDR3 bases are TGTGCCAGCAGCTTAGTAGGCCTTCGAGGCTACACCTTC.